These T cell receptor beta chains were read from a single sample in a study of identical twins. TCRdb reprocessed the 5' RACE reads via MiXCR and lists one record per CDR3 protein. The sample contains roughly 1.6 million distinct CDR3 sequences, around 29% of which appear only once. Sequenced input: cord blood. The receptors were sampled from a newborn girl in good health. The conserved cysteine and the conserved F or W are not part of the CDR3 here. Fields, in order: J gene, V gene, CDR3 protein.

TRBJ2-3 TRBV2 ASSAGRTTDTQY
. TRBV9 ASSVDVGGTFYEQY
TRBJ2-2 TRBV3-1 ATKPRGLGPNTGELF
TRBJ2-7 TRBV28 ASSLRTSGTEQY
TRBJ2-3 TRBV20-1 SARFGVRTDTQY
TRBJ1-1 TRBV3-1 ASSQDEGGDTEAF
TRBJ2-1 TRBV2 ASKSIGGTYEQF
TRBJ2-1 TRBV11-2 ASSPWGYGGTRPDNEQF
TRBJ2-1 TRBV12-3/TRBV12-4 ASSLELAGGHEQF
TRBJ2-4 TRBV27 ASSLTGTRGDIQY